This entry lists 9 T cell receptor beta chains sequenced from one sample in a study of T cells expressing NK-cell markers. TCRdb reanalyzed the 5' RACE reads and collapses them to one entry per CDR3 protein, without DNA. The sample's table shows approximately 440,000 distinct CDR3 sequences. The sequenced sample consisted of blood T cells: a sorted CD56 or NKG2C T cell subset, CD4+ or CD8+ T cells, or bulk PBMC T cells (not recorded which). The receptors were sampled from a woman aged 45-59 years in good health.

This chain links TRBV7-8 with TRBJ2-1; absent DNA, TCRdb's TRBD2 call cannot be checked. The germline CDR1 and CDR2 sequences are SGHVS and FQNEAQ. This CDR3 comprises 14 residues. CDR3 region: CASSPLAGAASQFF.

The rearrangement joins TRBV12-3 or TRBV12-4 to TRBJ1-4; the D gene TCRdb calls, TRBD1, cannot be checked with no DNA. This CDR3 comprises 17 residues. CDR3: CASSTGTGFGANEKLFF.

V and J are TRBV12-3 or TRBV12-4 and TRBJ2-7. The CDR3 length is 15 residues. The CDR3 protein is CASSLWGRDSYEQYF.

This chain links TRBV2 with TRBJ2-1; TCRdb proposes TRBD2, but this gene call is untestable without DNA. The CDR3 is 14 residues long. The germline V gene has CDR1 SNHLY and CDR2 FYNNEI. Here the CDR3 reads CASKGLAGGNEQFF.

Here the CDR3 reads CASNLGTVNSPLHF. This chain connects TRBV7-2 to TRBJ1-6; without DNA, the TCRdb call of TRBD1 cannot be checked. The germline V gene encodes CDR1 SGHTA and CDR2 FQGNSA. This CDR3 spans 14 amino acids.

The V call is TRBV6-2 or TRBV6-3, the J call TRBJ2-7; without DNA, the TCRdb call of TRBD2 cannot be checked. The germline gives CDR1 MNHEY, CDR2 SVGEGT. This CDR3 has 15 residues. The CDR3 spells CASSYLAGGHYEQYF.

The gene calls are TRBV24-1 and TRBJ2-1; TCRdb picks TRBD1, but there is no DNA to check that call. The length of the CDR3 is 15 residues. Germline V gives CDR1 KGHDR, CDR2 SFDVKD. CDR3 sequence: CATSDLTLGGNEQFF.

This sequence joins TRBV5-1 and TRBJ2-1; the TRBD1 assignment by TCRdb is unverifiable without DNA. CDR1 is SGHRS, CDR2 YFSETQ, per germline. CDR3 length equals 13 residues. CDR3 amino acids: CASSPRQGTQQFF.

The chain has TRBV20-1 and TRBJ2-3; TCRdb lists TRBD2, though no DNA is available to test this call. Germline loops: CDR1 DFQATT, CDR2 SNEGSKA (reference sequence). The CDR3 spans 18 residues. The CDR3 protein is CSATRGGTGLAVTDTQYF.